The entry below describes one T cell receptor (beta chain). This clone was recorded once. No cognate antigen has been identified for it. The record has no base qualities; no much larger clone is one base away. The cohort comprised 550 to 700 healthy bone marrow donors. At the time of sampling, every cohort member was nominally healthy, though immune exposures that went unrecorded were likely present. The donor was CMV seronegative and was included in the group of about 350 seronegative cohort members. Each donor provided a peripheral blood sample, and peripheral blood mononuclear cells were used for TCR beta sequencing. The Qiagen DNeasy Blood Extraction Kit was used to extract genomic DNA from the blood cell samples. Per the germline V gene, LGHNT is the CDR1 and FRNRAP is the CDR2. The cysteine opens and the phenylalanine closes a CDR3 of 13 amino acids. The only DNA kept is the CDR3, 39 bases in frame from the first base. V ends up 2 bases short and J 5 bases short, with an unmatched junction base count of 0.

The data were taken from a study of cytomegalovirus exposure and HLA in healthy donors (dated by TCRdb to about 2017). For the wider study: An earlier analysis of fewer than 750 of the donors reported approximately 260 Gb of sequence data and approximately 120 million unique TCR beta sequences obtained from about 200 million T cells. Class I and class II HLA loci were covered by the typing at four-digit resolution. Every discovery cohort repertoire had been produced on one sequencing platform. Using immunosequencing, the study profiled T cell repertoires from 666 subjects and related those repertoires to cytomegalovirus serostatus. Along with the roughly 710-subject first cohort, a separate validation cohort of over a hundred different subjects was used. Five DR-DQ haplotypes were handled as single units for association and clustering, since linkage in the cohort was strong. Of the 300 to 450 genotyped donors, 65% to 90% were placed in the genetic ancestry cluster associated with self-reported Caucasian donors. In the later analysis, no new phenotypic data were used to find candidate immune exposures; instead, reliance was placed on TCR beta sequences and their occurrence across donors. Across approximately 400 genotyped donors of the cohort, an average of about 220,000 unique TCR beta nucleotide sequences per donor were sequenced, and roughly 18% of those sequences were non-productive. Typing coverage differed by locus: A, B, C, DRB1 and DQB1 were typed in roughly 620-640 donors, DQA1 in about 500, DPA1 in over 600, and DPB1 in 472. Donor age, sex, ethnicity and CMV serostatus were compiled together with the repertoire data. In a later analysis, previously published TCR beta repertoires from 600 to 850 donors were re-analyzed and high-resolution HLA genotyping was added so that TCR occurrence patterns could be studied. The study was designed to test whether signatures of past pathogen exposure could be identified by cataloging public T cell receptors. The study combined high-throughput TCR immunosequencing, statistical association of individual TCRs with disease status, and machine learning to predict cytomegalovirus infection status. An early release that covered several hundred HLA-typed donors contained approximately 300 gigabases of sequencing data and tens of millions of unique TCR sequences. In a later genetic analysis, genome-wide SNP genotypes for about three fifths of the 666 donors were used, and that subset was treated as a discovery cohort. In an earlier analysis of roughly 580 of the donors, high-throughput TCR beta sequencing was used to judge whether each TCR beta V gene segment behaved as functional or pseudogenic. Results and caveats for the whole study, not just this receptor: Cytomegalovirus status was reported to be diagnosed by the classifier with high specificity and sensitivity in both the original and validation cohorts. Because counts were too low, some 16 rarely observed V segments, including chromosome 9 orphons, were excluded from the earlier analysis of 500 to 700 of the donors. The only immune exposure information available for the cohort was CMV serostatus. Three of the identified cytomegalovirus-associated TCR beta chains were confirmed in vitro to be specific for cytomegalovirus antigens. A later analysis found that most CMV-associated TCR beta chains appeared HLA-restricted, with HLA associations seemingly driven largely by CMV exposure. At a false discovery rate of 0.05, a later analysis linked 16,951 TCR beta sequences to specific HLA alleles. Because HLA typing was unavailable for some donors at each locus, only the typed subset was used in association tests. A later genetic analysis associated a missense DCLRE1C variant with V-gene and J-gene trimming of TCR beta chains, and an independent cohort replicated the association. Some IMGT-functional V segments, including TRBV6-2 and TRBV6-3, could not be distinguished by the 87-base-pair reads and were therefore excluded. In this cohort, only TCR beta chains were sequenced, and detectable features were limited by the absence of alpha or paired-chain data. Strong co-occurrence of HLA alleles, especially DR and DQ, made assigning TCR associations to individual alleles difficult. According to the authors, the approach could potentially be generalized to other disease states and immunological phenotypes. Compared with the approximately 670-donor mean, donors in an Asian-associated ancestry cluster had fewer N-insertions in productive TCRs, according to a later genetic analysis. In the study, some 160 TCR beta chains were listed as associated with cytomegalovirus. A further reported finding was that TCR beta sequences accurately predicted the HLA-A and HLA-B alleles for most subjects in the first cohort. In an earlier analysis of some 540 of the donors, most TCR beta V segments appeared in productive rearrangements about 87% or about 30% of the time, broadly matching IMGT annotations. Roughly uniform sequencing depth across donors was assumed in presence/absence analyses, although this assumption may not hold. A later analysis reported that several top co-occurrence clusters appeared linked to parvovirus B19, influenza, CMV and Epstein-Barr virus. While some public TCRs were present in many individuals, most TCR sequences turned up only very rarely across donors. According to a later analysis, TCR association rates differed among HLA loci, with DRB1 alleles showing the most associated TCRs and HLA-C alleles showing the fewest. In a later analysis, HLA-associated TCR beta chains showed more clonal expansion and lower generation probabilities than non-associated chains that were equally common. A group of highly shared sequence variants was considered likely to be a technical artifact of the sequencing pipeline. Correlated functional status among segregating V segments might be attributable to linkage disequilibrium, but an unknown experimental factor could not be ruled out.

Library generation was performed with the immunoSEQ multiplex PCR assay. For the multiplex PCR, a mixture combining 60 forward primers for TCR Vbeta segments and 13 reverse primers for TCR Jbeta segments was used. A multiplex PCR assay on genomic DNA amplified the CDR3 region of rearranged TCR beta genes. The amplified TCR beta libraries were sequenced on the Illumina HiSeq System as 87-base-pair reads. As for how the authors treated the data: A later analysis tallied roughly 78 million unique TCR beta chains across the 666 repertoires, and approximately 11 million of those chains were shared by two or more donors. To remove PCR and sequencing errors, raw reads were error-corrected and collapsed into unique sequences using a nearest-neighbor algorithm that merged closely related sequences. Alignment of CDR3 sequences to IMGT reference sequences was used to assign V, D and J gene segments. For a sequence to be retained, at least a six-nucleotide match to both a V gene segment and a J gene segment was required. Rearrangements were classified as productive when the CDR3 lacked stop codons and remained in frame with V and J, and all other rearrangements were classified as non-productive. CDR3 was defined by IMGT convention, running from the second conserved V-encoded cysteine to the conserved J-encoded phenylalanine. Sequences without an unambiguous match to a single V gene segment were excluded from the earlier analysis of several hundred of the donors. An earlier analysis of 587 of the donors classified V segments as functional when productive rearrangements were above 56.7% and as segregating when the standard deviation between donors was above 5%. A statistical classification framework was developed to diagnose cytomegalovirus status using the catalog of TCR beta chain sequences. In a later analysis, V and J genes were assigned by comparing TCR nucleotide sequences against IMGT/GENE-DB human TR gene sequences. The TCRdist pipeline was used in a later analysis to assign CDR3 sequences and most-parsimonious VDJ recombination scenarios. In a later analysis, every TCR beta chain was defined by the combination of its CDR3 amino acid sequence and its V-gene family, and reads without a unique V-gene family were dropped. To address suspected cross-contamination and a sequencing artifact, a later analysis removed roughly 640 highly shared, low-generation-probability nucleotide sequences. In a later analysis, a clonal expansion index was calculated for each public chain from normalized within-repertoire ranks of inferred template counts. In a later analysis, generation probabilities were computed with a VDJ recombination model fitted to out-of-frame rearrangements, and the resulting probabilities were checked against IGoR. In a later analysis, TCR-TCR, TCR-HLA and TCR-CMV co-occurrence was scored with hypergeometric tests, and a repertoire-size bias correction was applied to TCR pairs. A later analysis estimated false discovery rates by permuting HLA or CMV assignments 20 times. A later analysis grouped co-occurring TCRs with DBSCAN, adding TCRdist sequence similarity when clustering within HLA-allele-positive subsets. Repertoires with fewer than 30,000 or more than 120,000 public chains were left out of co-occurrence clustering, as were about 5 repertoires with anomalous nucleotide sharing. This immuneACCESS table, as held by TCRdb, lists in-frame sequences with V and J called but not all clones. Of the missing ones, under half trace to an unresolved V gene in checked studies; the others have no known cause. Clone size and V and J calls were adopted from that table, with D and trimming inferred from the DNA. This sample gives some 130,000 clones in total; around four fifths of them show up just once. Approximately 3% of the sample is in the top ten clones.

The rearrangement joined TRBV12-5 to TRBJ2-1, with 7 middle bases fitting TRBD2. The origin of this receptor is a boy aged 2 to 9 in good health and CMV-seronegative. Specimen: PBMCs. The sequenced DNA: TGTGCTAGTGGTTTGACTAGCGACAATGAGCAGTTCTTC. It codes for CASGLTSDNEQFF. Extended through the reference TRBV12-5 and TRBJ2-1 proteins, this CDR3 yields the full variable domain: DARVTQTPRHKVTEMGQEVTMRCQPILGHNTVFWYRQTMMQGLELLAYFRNRAPLDDSGMPKDRFSAEMPDATLATLKIQPSEPRDSAVYFCASGLTSDNEQFFGPGTRLTVL.